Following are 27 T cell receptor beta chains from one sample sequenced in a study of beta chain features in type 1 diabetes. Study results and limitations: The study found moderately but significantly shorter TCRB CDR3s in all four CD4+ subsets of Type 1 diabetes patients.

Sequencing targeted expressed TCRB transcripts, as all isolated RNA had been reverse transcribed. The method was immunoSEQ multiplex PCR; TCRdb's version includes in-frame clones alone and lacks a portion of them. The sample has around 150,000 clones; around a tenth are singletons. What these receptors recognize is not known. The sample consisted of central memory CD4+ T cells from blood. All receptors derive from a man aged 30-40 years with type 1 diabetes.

DNA for the CDR3: TGTGCCTCTGCCGGGAGGACAACGGGTGTAGGGGCCAACGTCCTGACTTTC. It specifies CASAGRTTGVGANVLTF. The V gene is TRBV19, the J gene TRBJ2-6, with TRBD2 matching 7 bases. Germline V lookup: CDR1 LNHDA, CDR2 SQIVND (reference sequence). V was clipped by 11 bases and J by 4 bases; unmatched bases: 17. This CDR3 is 17 amino acids long.

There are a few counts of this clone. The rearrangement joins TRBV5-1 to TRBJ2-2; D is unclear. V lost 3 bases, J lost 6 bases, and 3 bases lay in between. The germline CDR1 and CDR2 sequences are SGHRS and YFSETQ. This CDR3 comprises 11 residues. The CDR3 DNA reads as TGCGCCAGCAGCTGGCCCGGGGAGCTGTTTTTT. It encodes CASSWPGELFF. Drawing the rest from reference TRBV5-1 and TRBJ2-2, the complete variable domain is KAGVTQTPRYLIKTRGQQVTLSCSPISGHRSVSWYQQTPGQGLQFLFEYFSETQRNKGNFPGRFSGRQFSNSRSEMNVSTLELGDSALYLCASSWPGELFFGEGSRLTVL.

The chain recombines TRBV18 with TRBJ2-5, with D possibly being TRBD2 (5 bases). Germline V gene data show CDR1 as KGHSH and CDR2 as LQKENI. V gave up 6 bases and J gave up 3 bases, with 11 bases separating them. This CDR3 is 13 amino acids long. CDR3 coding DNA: TGTGCCAGCTCCACCGCCGGGAAAGAGACCCAGTACTTC. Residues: CASSTAGKETQYF.

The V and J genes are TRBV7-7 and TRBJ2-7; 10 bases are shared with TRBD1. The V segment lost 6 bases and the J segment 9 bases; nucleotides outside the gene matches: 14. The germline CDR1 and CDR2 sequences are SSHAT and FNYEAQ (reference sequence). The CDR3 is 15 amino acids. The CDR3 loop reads CASSKGTGEGLAQYF. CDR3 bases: TGTGCCAGCAGTAAGGGGACAGGGGAAGGATTGGCGCAGTACTTC.

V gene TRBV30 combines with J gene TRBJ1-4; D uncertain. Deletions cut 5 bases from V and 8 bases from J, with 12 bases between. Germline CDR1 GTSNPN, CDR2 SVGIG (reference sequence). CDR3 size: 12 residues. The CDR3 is CAWEGEKEKLFF. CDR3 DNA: TGTGCCTGGGAGGGCGAAAAGGAAAAACTGTTTTTT.

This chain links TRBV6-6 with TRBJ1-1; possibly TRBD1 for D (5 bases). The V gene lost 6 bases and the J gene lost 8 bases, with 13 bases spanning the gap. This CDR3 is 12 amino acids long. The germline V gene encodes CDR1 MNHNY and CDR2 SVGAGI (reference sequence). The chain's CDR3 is CASRLQEREAFF. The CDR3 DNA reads TGTGCCAGCAGGTTACAGGAAAGAGAAGCTTTCTTT.

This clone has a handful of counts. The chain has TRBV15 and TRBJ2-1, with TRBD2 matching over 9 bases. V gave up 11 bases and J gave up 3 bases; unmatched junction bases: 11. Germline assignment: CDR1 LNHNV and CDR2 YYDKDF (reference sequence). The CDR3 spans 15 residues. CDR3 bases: TGTGCCGTAAAGCCTTTGACTAGCGGCTACAATGAGCAGTTCTTC. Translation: CAVKPLTSGYNEQFF.

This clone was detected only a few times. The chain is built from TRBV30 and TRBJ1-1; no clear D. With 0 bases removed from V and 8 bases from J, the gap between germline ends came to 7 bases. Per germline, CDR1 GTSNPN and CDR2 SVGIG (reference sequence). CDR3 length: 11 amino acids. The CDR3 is CAWSVWQEAFF. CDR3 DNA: TGTGCCTGGAGTGTATGGCAGGAAGCTTTCTTT.

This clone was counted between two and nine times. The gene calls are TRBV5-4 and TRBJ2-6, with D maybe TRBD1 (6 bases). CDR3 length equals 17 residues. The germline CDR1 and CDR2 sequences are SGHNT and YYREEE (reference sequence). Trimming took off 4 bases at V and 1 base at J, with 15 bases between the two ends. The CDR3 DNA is TGTGCCAGCAGCCACGGACAGCTTTTTTCTGGGGCCAACGTCCTGACTTTC. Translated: CASSHGQLFSGANVLTF.

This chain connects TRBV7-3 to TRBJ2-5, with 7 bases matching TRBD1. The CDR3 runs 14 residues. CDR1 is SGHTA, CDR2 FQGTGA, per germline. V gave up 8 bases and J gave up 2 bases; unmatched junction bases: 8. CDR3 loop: CASGPGDRQETQYF. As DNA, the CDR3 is TGTGCCAGCGGCCCCGGGGACAGACAAGAGACCCAGTACTTC.

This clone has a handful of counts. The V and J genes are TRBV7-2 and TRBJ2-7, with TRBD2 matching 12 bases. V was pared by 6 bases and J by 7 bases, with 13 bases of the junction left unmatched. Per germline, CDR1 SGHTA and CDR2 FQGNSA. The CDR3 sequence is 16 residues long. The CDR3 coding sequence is TGTGCCAGCAGTAAAGGGGGTACTAGCGGGAGGAGTGAGCAGTACTTC. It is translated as CASSKGGTSGRSEQYF. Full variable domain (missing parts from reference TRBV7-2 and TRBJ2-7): GAGVSQSPSNKVTEKGKDVELRCDPISGHTALYWYRQSLGQGLEFLIYFQGNSAPDKSGLPSDRFSAERTGGSVSTLTIQRTQQEDSAVYLCASSKGGTSGRSEQYFGPGTRLTVT.

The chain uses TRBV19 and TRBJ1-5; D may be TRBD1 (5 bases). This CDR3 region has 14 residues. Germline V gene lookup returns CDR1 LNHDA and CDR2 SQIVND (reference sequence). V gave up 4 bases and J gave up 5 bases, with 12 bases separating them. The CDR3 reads CASSTSGWDQPQHF. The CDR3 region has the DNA TGTGCCAGTAGTACTTCAGGGTGGGATCAGCCCCAGCATTTT.

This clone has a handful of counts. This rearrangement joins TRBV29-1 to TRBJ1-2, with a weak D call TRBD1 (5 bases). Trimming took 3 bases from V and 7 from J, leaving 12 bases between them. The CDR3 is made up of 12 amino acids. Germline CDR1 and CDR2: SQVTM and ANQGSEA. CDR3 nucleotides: TGCAGCGTTGAGGCTACAGGTTTTGGCTACACCTTC. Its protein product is CSVEATGFGYTF.

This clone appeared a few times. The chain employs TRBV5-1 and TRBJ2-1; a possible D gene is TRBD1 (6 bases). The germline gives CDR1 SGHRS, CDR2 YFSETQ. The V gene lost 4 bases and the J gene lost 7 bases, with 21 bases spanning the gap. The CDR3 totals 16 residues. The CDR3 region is CASSRARGQALNEQFF. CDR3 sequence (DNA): TGCGCCAGCAGCAGAGCTCGGGGACAAGCTTTGAATGAGCAGTTCTTC.

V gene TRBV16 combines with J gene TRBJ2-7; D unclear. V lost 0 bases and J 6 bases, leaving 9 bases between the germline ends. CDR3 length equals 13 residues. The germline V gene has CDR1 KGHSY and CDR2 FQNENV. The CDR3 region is CASSQSAPSEQYF. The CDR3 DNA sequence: TGTGCCAGCAGCCAATCCGCGCCTTCCGAGCAGTACTTC.

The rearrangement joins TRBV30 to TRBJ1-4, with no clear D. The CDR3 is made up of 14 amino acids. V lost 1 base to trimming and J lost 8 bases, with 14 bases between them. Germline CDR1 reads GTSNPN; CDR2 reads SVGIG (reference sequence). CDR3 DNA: TGTGCCTGGAGTGACGCACCTTTGGGCGAAAAACTGTTTTTT. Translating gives CAWSDAPLGEKLFF.

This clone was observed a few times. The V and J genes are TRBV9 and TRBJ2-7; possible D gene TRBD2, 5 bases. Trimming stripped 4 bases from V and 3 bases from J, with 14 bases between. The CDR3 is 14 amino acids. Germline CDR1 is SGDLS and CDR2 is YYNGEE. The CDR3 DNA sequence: TGTGCCAGCAGCCCCCGCGGGCAGTACTACGAGCAGTACTTC. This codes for CASSPRGQYYEQYF.

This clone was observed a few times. The CDR3 is CASSSGQANTEAFF. Here the CDR3 DNA reads TGTGCCAGCTCATCGGGACAGGCGAACACTGAAGCTTTCTTT. The rearrangement uses TRBV18 and TRBJ1-1, with 8 bases that match TRBD1. Germline lookup yields CDR1 KGHSH and CDR2 LQKENI. V lost 5 bases, J lost 1 base, and 3 bases stayed unmatched. The CDR3 is made up of 14 amino acids.

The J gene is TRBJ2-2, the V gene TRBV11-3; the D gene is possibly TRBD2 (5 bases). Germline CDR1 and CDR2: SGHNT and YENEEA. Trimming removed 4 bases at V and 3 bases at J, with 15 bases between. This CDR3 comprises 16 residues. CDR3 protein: CASSSNGPRDTGELFF. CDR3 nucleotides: TGTGCCAGCAGCTCGAACGGCCCGAGGGACACCGGGGAGCTGTTTTTT. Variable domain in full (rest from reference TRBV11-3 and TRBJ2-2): EAGVVQSPRYKIIEKKQPVAFWCNPISGHNTLYWYLQNLGQGPELLIRYENEEAVDDSQLPKDRFSAERLKGVDSTLKIQPAELGDSAVYLCASSSNGPRDTGELFFGEGSRLTVL.

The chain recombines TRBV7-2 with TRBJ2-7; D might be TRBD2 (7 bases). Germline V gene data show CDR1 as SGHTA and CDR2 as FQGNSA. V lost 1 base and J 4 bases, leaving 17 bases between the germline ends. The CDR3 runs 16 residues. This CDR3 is CASSLVEAGAGYEQYF. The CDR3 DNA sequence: TGTGCCAGCAGCTTAGTTGAGGCGGGGGCCGGGTACGAGCAGTACTTC. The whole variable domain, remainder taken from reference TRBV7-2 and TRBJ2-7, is GAGVSQSPSNKVTEKGKDVELRCDPISGHTALYWYRQSLGQGLEFLIYFQGNSAPDKSGLPSDRFSAERTGGSVSTLTIQRTQQEDSAVYLCASSLVEAGAGYEQYFGPGTRLTVT.

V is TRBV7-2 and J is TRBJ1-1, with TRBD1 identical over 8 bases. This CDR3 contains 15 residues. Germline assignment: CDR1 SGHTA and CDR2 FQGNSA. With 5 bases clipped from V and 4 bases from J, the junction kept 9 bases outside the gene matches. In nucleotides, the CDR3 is TGTGCCAGCAGCCGGAGACGGACAGGGTCCACTGAAGCTTTCTTT. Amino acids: CASSRRRTGSTEAFF.

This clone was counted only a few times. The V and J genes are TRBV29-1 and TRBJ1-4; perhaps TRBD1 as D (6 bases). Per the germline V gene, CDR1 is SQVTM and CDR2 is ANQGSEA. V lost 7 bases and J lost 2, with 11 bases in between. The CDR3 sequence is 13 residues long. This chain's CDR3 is CSGIDRTNEKLFF. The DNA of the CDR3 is TGCAGCGGGATCGACAGGACTAATGAAAAACTGTTTTTT.

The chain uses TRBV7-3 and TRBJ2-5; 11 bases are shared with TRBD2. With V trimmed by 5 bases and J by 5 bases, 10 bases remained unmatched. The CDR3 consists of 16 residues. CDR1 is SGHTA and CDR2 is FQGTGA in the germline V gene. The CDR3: CASSPTSGSVLETQYF. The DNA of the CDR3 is TGTGCCAGCAGCCCAACTAGCGGGAGTGTTCTCGAGACCCAGTACTTC.

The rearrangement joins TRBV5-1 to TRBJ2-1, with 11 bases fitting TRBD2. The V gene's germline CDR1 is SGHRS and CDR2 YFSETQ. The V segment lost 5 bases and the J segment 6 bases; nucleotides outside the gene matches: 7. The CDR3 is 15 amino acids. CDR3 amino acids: CASRFTSGSGNEQFF. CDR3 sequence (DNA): TGCGCCAGCAGGTTCACTAGCGGGAGTGGCAATGAGCAGTTCTTC. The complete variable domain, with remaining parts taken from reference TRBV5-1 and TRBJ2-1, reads KAGVTQTPRYLIKTRGQQVTLSCSPISGHRSVSWYQQTPGQGLQFLFEYFSETQRNKGNFPGRFSGRQFSNSRSEMNVSTLELGDSALYLCASRFTSGSGNEQFFGPGTRLTVL.

This CDR3 reads CASSPRDFLSEQFF. The CDR3 nucleotides are TGTGCCAGCTCACCCCGGGACTTCCTCAGTGAGCAGTTCTTC. The V gene is TRBV18, the J gene TRBJ2-1; the D gene is possibly TRBD2 (6 bases). V gave up 3 bases and J gave up 9 bases, with 15 bases separating them. Germline V lookup: CDR1 KGHSH, CDR2 LQKENI. The CDR3 loop spans 14 amino acids.

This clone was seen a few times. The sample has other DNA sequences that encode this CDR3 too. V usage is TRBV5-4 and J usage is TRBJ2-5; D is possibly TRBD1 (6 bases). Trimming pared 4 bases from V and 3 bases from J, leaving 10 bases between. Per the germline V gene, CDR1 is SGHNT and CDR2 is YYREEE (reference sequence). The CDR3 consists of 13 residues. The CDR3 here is CASSLTGEETQYF. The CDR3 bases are TGTGCCAGCAGCCTGACAGGAGAAGAGACCCAGTACTTC.

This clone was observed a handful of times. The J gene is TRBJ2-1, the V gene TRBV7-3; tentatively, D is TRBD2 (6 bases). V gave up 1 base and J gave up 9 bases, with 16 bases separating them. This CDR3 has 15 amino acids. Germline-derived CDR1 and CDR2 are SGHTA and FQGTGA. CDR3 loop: CASSLIRSSDSEQFF. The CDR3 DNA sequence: TGTGCCAGCAGCTTAATTCGGTCTAGCGATAGTGAGCAGTTCTTC.